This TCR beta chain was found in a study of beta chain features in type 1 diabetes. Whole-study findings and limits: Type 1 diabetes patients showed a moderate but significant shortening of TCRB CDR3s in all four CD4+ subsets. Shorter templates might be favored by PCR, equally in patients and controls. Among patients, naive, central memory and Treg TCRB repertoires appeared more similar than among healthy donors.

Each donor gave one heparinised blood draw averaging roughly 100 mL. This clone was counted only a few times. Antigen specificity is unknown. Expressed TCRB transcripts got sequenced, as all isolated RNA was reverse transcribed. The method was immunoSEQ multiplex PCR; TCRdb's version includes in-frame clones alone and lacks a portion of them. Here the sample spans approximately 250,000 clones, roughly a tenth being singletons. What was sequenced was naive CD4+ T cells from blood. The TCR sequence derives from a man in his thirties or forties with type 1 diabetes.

This CDR3 is CASSTPGGNTEAFF. DNA of the CDR3: TGTGCCAGCAGCACCCCAGGGGGCAACACTGAAGCTTTCTTT. The gene calls are TRBV28 and TRBJ1-1; 8 nucleotides align to TRBD1. CDR3 length: 14 residues. The germline gives CDR1 MDHEN, CDR2 SYDVKM. The junction had 5 bases not matched to a gene; V was cut back by 6 bases and J by 2 bases.